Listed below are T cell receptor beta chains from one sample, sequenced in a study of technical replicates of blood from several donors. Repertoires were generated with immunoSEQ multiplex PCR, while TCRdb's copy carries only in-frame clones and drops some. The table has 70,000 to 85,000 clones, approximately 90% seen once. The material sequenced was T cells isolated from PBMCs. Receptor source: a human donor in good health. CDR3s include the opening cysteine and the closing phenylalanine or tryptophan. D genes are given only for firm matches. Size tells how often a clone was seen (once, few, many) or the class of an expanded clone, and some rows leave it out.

CDR3nt: TGTGCCAGCAGTGATTACTACAATGAAAAACTGTTTTTT
CDR3aa: CASSDYYNEKLFF
abundance: -
v_gene: TRBV25-1
d_gene: -
j_gene: TRBJ1-4

CDR3nt: TGTGCCAGCAGTTACGGTACCGGGGGCACTGAAGCTTTCTTT
CDR3aa: CASSYGTGGTEAFF
abundance: -
v_gene: TRBV6-5
d_gene: -
j_gene: TRBJ1-1

CDR3nt: TGTGCCAGCAGCCAATTTCAACAGGGGGAGGCTTTCTTT
CDR3aa: CASSQFQQGEAFF
abundance: -
v_gene: TRBV14
d_gene: TRBD1
j_gene: TRBJ1-1

CDR3nt: TGTGCCAGCAGCTTATTAGGGGGAACTAGCACAGATACGCAGTATTTT
CDR3aa: CASSLLGGTSTDTQYF
abundance: -
v_gene: TRBV11-2
d_gene: -
j_gene: TRBJ2-3

CDR3nt: TGTGCCAGCAGTCCTCTAGCGGGAGTTAATTACGAGCAGTACTTC
CDR3aa: CASSPLAGVNYEQYF
abundance: -
v_gene: TRBV2
d_gene: TRBD2
j_gene: TRBJ2-7

CDR3nt: TGTGCCAGCAGTGATGGACTAGCGGCCACAGATACGCAGTATTTT
CDR3aa: CASSDGLAATDTQYF
abundance: -
v_gene: TRBV2
d_gene: TRBD2
j_gene: TRBJ2-3

CDR3nt: TGTGCCAGTAGCGTACAGGGTCGCACTGAAGCTTTCTTT
CDR3aa: CASSVQGRTEAFF
abundance: -
v_gene: TRBV19
d_gene: -
j_gene: TRBJ1-1

CDR3nt: TGTGCCAGCAGACTAGCGGCAGGTGGAGAGACCCAGTACTTC
CDR3aa: CASRLAAGGETQYF
abundance: -
v_gene: TRBV27
d_gene: TRBD2
j_gene: TRBJ2-5

CDR3nt: TGTGCCATCAGTGGGACTAGCGGTCTTAATGAGCAGTTCTTC
CDR3aa: CAISGTSGLNEQFF
abundance: -
v_gene: TRBV10-3
d_gene: TRBD2
j_gene: TRBJ2-1

CDR3nt: TGTGCCAGCAGCGTGTCCGGGTCTGTAGCCTACACTGAAGCTTTCTTT
CDR3aa: CASSVSGSVAYTEAFF
abundance: -
v_gene: TRBV9
d_gene: -
j_gene: TRBJ1-1

CDR3nt: TGTGCCAGCAGCTTGGAACAGGACACTGAAGCTTTCTTT
CDR3aa: CASSLEQDTEAFF
abundance: once
v_gene: TRBV5-8
d_gene: -
j_gene: TRBJ1-1

CDR3nt: TGCGCCAGCAGCCAACTTAGCGGGAGGCCTTTCTACGAGCAGTACTTC
CDR3aa: CASSQLSGRPFYEQYF
abundance: -
v_gene: TRBV4-3
d_gene: TRBD2
j_gene: TRBJ2-7

CDR3nt: TGTGCCAGCAGTGTGGCGGGTGAGCAGTTCTTC
CDR3aa: CASSVAGEQFF
abundance: -
v_gene: TRBV6-1
d_gene: -
j_gene: TRBJ2-1

CDR3nt: TGCGCCAGCAGCTCCCCGGGAGTTCGGGCAGGAGGTGAAAAACTGTTTTTT
CDR3aa: CASSSPGVRAGGEKLFF
abundance: -
v_gene: TRBV5-1
d_gene: -
j_gene: TRBJ1-4